This TCR beta chain was obtained from a study of T cells in Graves' hyperthyroidism and ophthalmopathy. The CDR3 totals 16 residues. The trim removed 1 base at V and 3 bases at J, leaving 7 bases unmatched. Germline V CDR1 and CDR2: SGHDT, YYEEEE. Using approximately 10 ml of fresh peripheral blood, PBMCs were prepared. Findings of the study overall: Most clonotypes expanded in thyroid above 0.001 were likewise present in blood.

It was RNA transcripts that yielded the amplified TCR beta CDR3 regions. Researchers ran a first-round RT-PCR on the TCR CDR3 using the HTBI primer set. Each CDR3 protein is one row after TCRdb ran MiXCR on the multiplex PCR reads. The table records approximately 600,000 distinct CDR3 sequences, under 15% of them present only once. As concerns this clonotype: Its antigen is still unknown.

The rearrangement links TRBV5-6 to TRBJ2-7; TRBD2 matches at 10 bases. The sequence was collected from a middle-aged woman with Graves' ophthalmopathy. The sequencing input was blood. The CDR3 coding sequence is TGTGCCAGCAGCTTGCAATTAGGACTAGCGGACTACGAGCAGTACTTC. Its protein product is CASSLQLGLADYEQYF.